The rows below give T cell receptor beta chains drawn from one sample of a study of CD8+ T cells in alopecia areata. The method was immunoSEQ multiplex PCR; TCRdb's version includes in-frame clones alone and lacks a portion of them. This sample yields about 110,000 clones, of which 58% are seen a single time; roughly 25% belongs to the top ten. Specimen: NKG2D-low CD8+ T cells sorted from blood. These receptors came from a human donor with alopecia areata. CDR3s include the opening cysteine and the closing phenylalanine or tryptophan. D genes are given only for firm matches. Some rows mark clone size as missing; the rest say once, few, many or name a class of expanded clone.

D | size | J | V | CDR3 | DNA
. | . | TRBJ1-2 | TRBV7-9 | CAGFLPDPGGYTF | TGTGCCGGATTCTTACCCGACCCGGGGGGCTACACCTTC
TRBD2 | few | TRBJ2-3 | TRBV2 | CARLAGGPSRDTQYF | TGTGCCAGACTAGCGGGAGGGCCCAGCAGAGATACGCAGTATTTT
. | . | TRBJ1-1 | TRBV27 | CASRKNDRRNTEAFF | TGTGCCAGCAGAAAAAACGACAGGCGGAACACTGAAGCTTTCTTT
TRBD1 | . | TRBJ2-7 | TRBV5-6 | CASSLGDSFYEQYF | TGTGCCAGCAGCTTAGGGGACAGCTTTTACGAGCAGTACTTC
TRBD2 | . | TRBJ2-1 | TRBV7-3 | CASSSSGSKDEQFF | TGTGCCAGCAGTTCTAGCGGGAGTAAGGATGAGCAGTTCTTC
. | . | TRBJ2-3 | TRBV10-3 | CAITKSDTQYF | TGTGCCATCACTAAGTCGGATACGCAGTATTTT
TRBD2 | hyperexpanded | TRBJ2-5 | TRBV28 | CASSQSSGRIPGETQYF | TGTGCCAGCAGTCAGTCTAGCGGGAGGATCCCGGGGGAGACCCAGTACTTC
. | . | TRBJ2-1 | TRBV2 | CAMRAYNEQFF | TGTGCCATGCGGGCTTACAATGAGCAGTTCTTC
. | few | TRBJ2-6 | TRBV5-1 | CASIPEGDRFDSGANVLTF | TGCGCCAGCATCCCCGAGGGGGACCGGTTTGACTCTGGGGCCAACGTCCTGACTTTC
TRBD2 | . | TRBJ2-7 | TRBV4-1 | CASSQAPSGAFYEQYF | TGCGCCAGCAGCCAAGCTCCTAGCGGGGCATTCTACGAGCAGTACTTC
TRBD1 | once | TRBJ2-7 | TRBV28 | CASSLWTGGAPRLGQYF | TGTGCCAGCAGTTTATGGACAGGGGGCGCCCCCCGGCTTGGGCAGTACTTC
. | . | TRBJ2-3 | TRBV5-1 | CASSFGGPDTQYF | TGCGCCAGCAGCTTCGGGGGGCCAGATACGCAGTATTTT
. | few | TRBJ2-7 | TRBV6-1 | CASSPVGQGGEQYF | TGTGCCAGCAGTCCGGTGGGGCAGGGAGGCGAGCAGTACTTC
. | . | TRBJ2-6 | TRBV4-1 | CASSHPADSGANVLTF | TGCGCCAGCAGCCACCCGGCCGACTCTGGGGCCAACGTCCTGACTTTC
. | once | TRBJ2-1 | TRBV2 | CASRDLNLFEQFF | TGTGCCAGCAGGGATCTAAATCTTTTCGAGCAGTTCTTC
TRBD2 | . | TRBJ2-1 | TRBV7-2 | CASSLGLAGQFF | TGTGCCAGCAGCTTAGGGTTAGCGGGGCAGTTCTTC
. | . | TRBJ2-5 | TRBV28 | CASSFSMGPRRETQYF | TGTGCCAGCAGTTTTTCTATGGGCCCGAGACGAGAGACCCAGTACTTC
. | . | TRBJ2-6 | TRBV6-1 | CASSVSSGANVLTF | TGTGCCAGCAGTGTTAGCTCTGGGGCCAACGTCCTGACTTTC
. | . | TRBJ1-1 | TRBV4-1 | CASSPSEDTLNTEAFF | TGCGCCAGCAGCCCAAGTGAGGACACCCTGAACACTGAAGCTTTCTTT
. | few | TRBJ1-2 | TRBV7-3 | CASSLTGGAQGYTF | TGTGCCAGCAGCTTAACTGGTGGGGCGCAGGGCTACACCTTC
TRBD2 | . | TRBJ2-7 | TRBV5-1 | CASSLEGLAGFYEQYF | TGCGCCAGCAGCTTGGAGGGACTAGCGGGCTTCTACGAGCAGTACTTC
. | . | TRBJ2-7 | TRBV5-1 | CASSLRGGDSYEQYF | TGCGCCAGCAGCTTGCGGGGCGGGGACTCCTACGAGCAGTACTTC
. | . | TRBJ1-1 | TRBV5-1 | CASSLEGALNTEAFF | TGCGCCAGCAGCTTAGAAGGGGCCCTCAACACTGAAGCTTTCTTT
. | . | TRBJ1-2 | TRBV9 | CASSGASPTNGYTF | TGTGCCAGCAGCGGGGCCAGCCCCACTAACGGCTACACCTTC
. | few | TRBJ2-1 | TRBV7-8 | CAILLMPLYEQFF | TGTGCCATCCTCCTTATGCCCCTATACGAGCAGTTCTTC
TRBD1 | . | TRBJ2-5 | TRBV28 | CASSSTRKGQGQETQYF | TGTGCCAGCAGTTCGACCCGCAAGGGACAGGGACAAGAGACCCAGTACTTC
. | . | TRBJ1-1 | TRBV29-1 | CSVVDLNTEAFF | TGCAGCGTTGTCGACTTGAACACTGAAGCTTTCTTT
. | . | TRBJ2-5 | TRBV5-1 | CASSLAKGRETQYF | TGCGCCAGCAGCTTGGCCAAAGGGCGGGAGACCCAGTACTTC
. | once | TRBJ2-3 | TRBV6-5 | CASSLTVRTDTQYF | TGTGCCAGCAGCCTTACTGTCCGCACAGATACGCAGTATTTT
TRBD2 | few | TRBJ2-7 | TRBV28 | CATSWVAGGAEQYF | TGTGCCACCAGCTGGGTAGCGGGAGGAGCCGAGCAGTACTTC
. | few | TRBJ2-7 | TRBV7-9 | CASGALREQYF | TGTGCCAGCGGTGCCTTGAGGGAGCAGTACTTC
. | few | TRBJ2-7 | TRBV7-9 | CASSPPTGGGYEQYF | TGTGCCAGCAGCCCCCCTACAGGGGGGGGCTACGAGCAGTACTTC
. | . | TRBJ1-3 | TRBV7-9 | CATRSERSSGNTIYF | TGTGCCACCCGATCGGAAAGGAGCTCTGGAAACACCATATATTTT
. | few | TRBJ2-7 | TRBV5-1 | CASSLAFERNEQYF | TGCGCCAGCAGCTTGGCCTTCGAAAGGAACGAGCAGTACTTC
TRBD2 | . | TRBJ2-1 | TRBV5-1 | CASSFFRLASNEQFF | TGCGCCAGCAGCTTCTTCCGACTAGCGAGCAATGAGCAGTTCTTC
. | . | TRBJ2-4 | TRBV7-9 | CASSPGTPRSGIQYF | TGTGCCAGCAGCCCCGGGACTCCGCGAAGTGGCATTCAGTACTTC
. | few | TRBJ2-2 | TRBV9 | CASSAQVSEDTGELFF | TGTGCCAGCAGCGCACAGGTTTCCGAAGACACCGGGGAGCTGTTTTTT
. | . | TRBJ2-7 | TRBV5-6 | CASSEGTSIYEQYF | TGTGCCAGCAGCGAGGGTACTAGCATCTACGAGCAGTACTTC
TRBD1 | few | TRBJ2-2 | TRBV29-1 | CSVTGRNTGELFF | TGCAGCGTGACAGGGCGGAACACCGGGGAGCTGTTTTTT
TRBD1 | . | TRBJ2-1 | TRBV19 | CASSVSLTGGQFF | TGTGCCAGTAGTGTCAGCTTAACAGGGGGGCAGTTCTTC
. | . | TRBJ2-1 | TRBV5-1 | CASSLAYLEYNEQFF | TGCGCCAGCAGCTTGGCCTATCTAGAATACAATGAGCAGTTCTTC
. | . | TRBJ1-1 | TRBV14 | CASSQGGYTEAFF | TGTGCCAGCAGCCAGGGGGGGTACACTGAAGCTTTCTTT
. | . | TRBJ2-7 | TRBV7-8 | CASSPGQEGYEQYF | TGTGCCAGCAGCCCCGGACAAGAAGGCTACGAGCAGTACTTC
TRBD1 | . | TRBJ2-3 | TRBV28 | CASTTHVRGTDTQYF | TGTGCCAGCACCACACACGTCAGGGGGACAGATACGCAGTATTTT
. | . | TRBJ2-3 | TRBV7-9 | CASSPSGGQADTQYF | TGTGCCAGCAGCCCCTCTGGGGGGCAGGCAGATACGCAGTATTTT
TRBD1 | few | TRBJ1-2 | TRBV18 | CASSGSDRGENYGYTF | TGTGCCAGCTCCGGATCCGACAGGGGCGAGAACTATGGCTACACCTTC
. | few | TRBJ2-7 | TRBV11-2 | CASSTSGPYEQYF | TGTGCCAGCAGCACCTCGGGCCCCTACGAGCAGTACTTC
. | . | TRBJ2-2 | TRBV27 | CASRDTGELFF | TGTGCCAGCAGGGACACCGGGGAGCTGTTTTTT
TRBD2 | . | TRBJ2-5 | TRBV28 | CASEKRSSDLWREGKETQYF | TGTGCCAGCGAGAAGCGTTCTAGCGATTTGTGGCGGGAGGGTAAAGAGACCCAGTACTTC
TRBD1 | . | TRBJ1-2 | TRBV9 | CASSGTTGGGNGYTF | TGTGCCAGCAGCGGTACTACAGGGGGAGGGAATGGCTACACCTTC
TRBD2 | . | TRBJ2-1 | TRBV6-5 | CASSWGGSSYNEQFF | TGTGCCAGCAGTTGGGGCGGGAGTTCCTACAATGAGCAGTTCTTC
. | . | TRBJ2-1 | TRBV7-6 | CASSQKLAYWDEQFF | TGTGCCAGCAGCCAAAAACTAGCTTACTGGGATGAGCAGTTCTTC
. | . | TRBJ1-1 | TRBV9 | CASSGTDGSPEAFF | TGTGCCAGCAGCGGGACAGACGGTTCCCCTGAAGCTTTCTTT
. | few | TRBJ2-1 | TRBV7-9 | CASSYQGWNEQFF | TGTGCCAGCAGTTATCAGGGGTGGAATGAGCAGTTCTTC
. | many | TRBJ1-5 | TRBV19 | CASSIPGDSNQPQHF | TGTGCCAGTAGTATTCCAGGGGATAGCAATCAGCCCCAGCATTTT